This entry lists 26 T cell receptor beta chains sequenced from one sample in a study of cytomegalovirus exposure and HLA in healthy donors (dated by TCRdb to about 2017). To prepare the library, the immunoSEQ multiplex PCR assay was applied. The multiplex PCR relied on a mix of 60 forward primers for TCR Vbeta segments and 13 reverse primers for TCR Jbeta segments. TCRdb obtained this table from immuneACCESS and retained in-frame rearrangements with V and J assigned. These tables miss some clones; where compared with another copy, unresolved V genes account for less than half of the shortfall, and the remainder is unexplained. The sample records 100,000 to 150,000 clones, more than 70% of which are singletons. The ten largest clonotypes hold around 4% of the sample. The specimen sequenced was PBMCs. These receptors were obtained from a man aged 25 to 45 in good health and CMV-seronegative.

J is TRBJ2-2 and V is TRBV19; TRBD1 matches 9 bases. Germline V gene data show CDR1 as LNHDA and CDR2 as SQIVND (reference sequence). This CDR3 is built from 15 residues. Trimming at V came to 6 bases and at J to 6 bases, leaving 8 bases not matched to a gene. CDR3 loop: CASRKDRGFAGELFF. CDR3 nucleotide sequence: TGTGCCAGTAGAAAAGACAGGGGGTTCGCCGGGGAGCTGTTTTTT.

This clone was observed a few times. The chain couples TRBV6-5 to TRBJ2-7, with TRBD1 matching 11 bases. With 2 bases clipped from V and 4 bases from J, the junction kept 1 base outside the gene matches. Per the germline V gene, CDR1 is MNHEY and CDR2 is SVGAGI. CDR3 size: 14 residues. CDR3 amino acids: CASSYGTGGYEQYF. CDR3 sequence (DNA): TGTGCCAGCAGTTACGGGACAGGGGGTTACGAGCAGTACTTC.

The table lists this clone with a count of one. The gene calls are TRBV10-3 and TRBJ1-1, with D possibly TRBD1 on 5 matching bases. This CDR3 has 14 residues. The V gene's germline CDR1 is ENHRY and CDR2 SYGVKD. Trimming removed 3 bases from V and 5 bases from J, with 13 bases in between. In DNA, the CDR3 is TGTGCCATCAGTGAAAGGGGAGGAGGTACTGAAGCTTTCTTT. It yields the protein CAISERGGGTEAFF.

This rearrangement joins TRBV11-3 to TRBJ2-1; 8 nucleotides match TRBD1. CDR1 and CDR2 (germline): SGHNT, YENEEA. The CDR3 length is 15 residues. V shed 3 bases and J 7 bases; nucleotides not matched to a gene: 8. The CDR3 loop reads CASSFGQGAHNEQFF. The CDR3 nucleotides read TGTGCCAGCAGCTTCGGGCAGGGGGCGCATAATGAGCAGTTCTTC.

The chain carries TRBV5-6 and TRBJ1-5; no definite D call. The V and J ends lost 2 bases and 6 bases respectively, with 15 bases between them. This CDR3 region has 15 residues. CDR1 and CDR2 (germline): SGHDT, YYEEEE. The CDR3 loop is CASSFQIKGGQPQHF. The CDR3 nucleotides read TGTGCCAGCAGCTTTCAAATTAAGGGAGGTCAGCCCCAGCATTTT.

This chain uses TRBV7-2 with TRBJ1-1, with 10 bases fitting TRBD1. The CDR3 length is 15 residues. The V and J ends lost 4 bases and 5 bases, in that order; junction bases with no gene match: 7. Germline-derived CDR1 and CDR2 are SGHTA and FQGNSA. The DNA for the CDR3 is TGTGCCAGCAGCTGGGGGGGGACAGGGGAGACTGAAGCTTTCTTT. Residues: CASSWGGTGETEAFF.

This clone was observed a few times. J is TRBJ2-1 and V is TRBV20-1; TRBD2 is a possible D gene (6 bases). Trimming took off 6 bases at V and 13 bases at J, with 16 bases between the two ends. The CDR3 runs to 11 residues. Germline loops: CDR1 DFQATT, CDR2 SNEGSKA (reference sequence). The CDR3 is CSAPGRREQFF. The CDR3 coding sequence is TGCAGTGCCCCGGGACGGCGGGAACAGTTCTTC.

This clone was found many times. The V call is TRBV4-2, the J call TRBJ2-7, with 9 nucleotides matching TRBD2. This CDR3 is built from 16 residues. V dropped 0 bases and J dropped 2; count of bases not matched to a gene: 5. Germline CDR1 LGHNA, CDR2 YNFKEQ. The CDR3 sequence is CASSQDEAGGAYEQYF. CDR3 in DNA: TGTGCCAGCAGCCAAGACGAAGCGGGGGGCGCCTACGAGCAGTACTTC.

This chain connects TRBV10-3 to TRBJ2-7; D call uncertain. The CDR3 loop spans 14 amino acids. Trimming took off 10 bases at V and 2 bases at J, with 18 bases between the two ends. Germline CDR1 reads ENHRY; CDR2 reads SYGVKD. The chain's CDR3 is CATAYGSETYEQYF. Here the CDR3 DNA reads TGTGCCACGGCGTATGGCAGCGAGACCTACGAGCAGTACTTC.

V gene TRBV14 combines with J gene TRBJ2-1; D remains unclear. V was trimmed by 1 base and J by 8 bases, leaving 9 bases between them. The CDR3 covers 13 residues. Germline CDR1 reads SGHDN; CDR2 reads FVKESK. The CDR3: CASSQAAGYEQFF. In DNA form, the CDR3 reads TGTGCCAGCAGCCAAGCTGCAGGCTATGAGCAGTTCTTC.

The chain couples TRBV2 to TRBJ1-5, with TRBD1 as a possible D gene (5 bases). CDR1 and CDR2 (germline): SNHLY, FYNNEI. CDR3 length: 13 amino acids. With 4 bases removed from V and 4 bases from J, the gap between germline ends came to 8 bases. The CDR3 reads CASSGQWNQPQHF. CDR3 in DNA: TGTGCCAGCAGTGGACAGTGGAATCAGCCCCAGCATTTT.

A word on this clone: One end of the junction fails to match germline, which may point to a read error. The chain recombines TRBV7-9 with TRBJ2-5, with TRBD1 matching over 8 bases. Germline V CDR1 and CDR2: SEHNR, FQNEAQ (reference sequence). The CDR3 totals 16 residues. Here the CDR3 DNA reads TGTTCCAGCAGCCCAGGAGGGAGGACAGGGATCGAGACCCAGTACTTC. This gives the protein CSSSPGGRTGIETQYF.

The V call is TRBV4-1, the J call TRBJ2-7; D is undetermined. Trimming pared 4 bases from V and 3 bases from J, leaving 16 bases between. Germline V gives CDR1 MGHRA, CDR2 YSYEKL. The CDR3 is made up of 15 amino acids. The CDR3 protein is CASSLTHTMSYEQYF. CDR3 DNA sequence: TGCGCCAGCAGCCTTACGCATACCATGAGCTACGAGCAGTACTTC.

The chain uses TRBV7-8 and TRBJ2-5, with D maybe TRBD1 (5 bases). The J call is uncertain, as TRBJ2-7 better fits the DNA end. In germline, CDR1 is SGHVS, CDR2 FQNEAQ. CDR3 length equals 15 residues. DNA of the CDR3: TGTGCCAGCGGGGCGGCATTAAGGAGCTCCTACGAGCAGTACTTC. Translation gives CASGAALRSSYEQYF.

V usage is TRBV2 and J usage is TRBJ1-2; the D gene is possibly TRBD1 (6 bases). Germline V CDR1 and CDR2: SNHLY, FYNNEI. Trimming stripped 8 bases from V and 7 bases from J, with 17 bases between. CDR3 size: 13 residues. Here the CDR3 reads CASAITGRSGYTF. DNA for the CDR3: TGTGCCAGCGCTATAACAGGGCGAAGTGGCTACACCTTC.

V is TRBV4-2 and J is TRBJ1-1; TRBD1 agrees at 7 bases. Germline CDR1 LGHNA, CDR2 YNFKEQ. The CDR3 spans 16 residues. Trimming took 1 base from V and 4 from J; bases not matched to a gene: 9. In DNA form, the CDR3 reads TGTGCCAGCAGCCAAGCTAAGAGACAGGGATCCACTGAAGCTTTCTTT. As protein: CASSQAKRQGSTEAFF.

The V gene is TRBV18, the J gene TRBJ1-1; TRBD1 is a possible D gene (6 bases). The CDR3 spans 14 residues. Trimming took 3 bases from V and 4 from J, leaving 12 bases between them. CDR1 KGHSH and CDR2 LQKENI come from the germline V gene. The CDR3 is CASSPRGEFTEAFF. CDR3 coding DNA: TGTGCCAGCTCACCCAGGGGCGAATTCACTGAAGCTTTCTTT. The variable domain in full, completed from reference TRBV18 and TRBJ1-1, reads NAGVMQNPRHLVRRRGQEARLRCSPMKGHSHVYWYRQLPEEGLKFMVYLQKENIIDESGMPKERFSAEFPKEGPSILRIQQVVRGDSAAYFCASSPRGEFTEAFFGQGTRLTVV.

This clone turned up a few times. The CDR3 DNA follows: TGCGCCAGCAGCCAAGATAGGGCGGGGGGCCTCTACAATGAGCAGTTCTTC. It is translated as CASSQDRAGGLYNEQFF. The J gene is TRBJ2-1, the V gene TRBV4-3; the match to TRBD2 covers 8 bases. CDR3 length: 17 amino acids. The germline V gene encodes CDR1 LGHNA and CDR2 YSLEER. After removal of 0 bases from V and 3 bases from J, the junction contained 7 bases not matched to a gene.

This clone came up a few times. Within the sample, other DNA sequences also encode this same CDR3. J is TRBJ1-2 and V is TRBV7-9; 7 nucleotides match TRBD1. V trimming: 0 bases; J trimming: 3 bases; junction bases outside the gene matches: 1. Germline V lookup: CDR1 SEHNR, CDR2 FQNEAQ (reference sequence). The CDR3 loop spans 14 amino acids. The CDR3 region has the DNA TGTGCCAGCAGCTTAGCCGGGACAGACTATGGCTACACCTTC. Translating it yields CASSLAGTDYGYTF.

The CDR3 nucleotides read TGTGCCAGCAGCTTCTGGGGGGTGGAAGAGACCCAGTACTTC. Translated: CASSFWGVEETQYF. The chain has TRBV7-9 and TRBJ2-5; weak D call: TRBD2 (6 bases). Germline V gives CDR1 SEHNR, CDR2 FQNEAQ (reference sequence). The CDR3 runs 14 residues. With 3 bases removed from V and 3 bases from J, the gap between germline ends came to 11 bases. The complete variable domain, with remaining parts taken from reference TRBV7-9 and TRBJ2-5, reads DTGVSQNPRHKITKRGQNVTFRCDPISEHNRLYWYRQTLGQGPEFLTYFQNEAQLEKSRLLSDRFSAERPKGSFSTLEIQRTEQGDSAMYLCASSFWGVEETQYFGPGTRLLVL.

The chain carries TRBV7-9 and TRBJ2-5; D not resolved. Germline CDR1 and CDR2: SEHNR and FQNEAQ (reference sequence). Trimming shortened V by 2 bases and J by 5 bases, and 12 bases separated the two germline ends. The CDR3 sequence is 14 residues long. The CDR3 coding sequence is TGTGCCAGCAGCTTAACCGGTTCGCGGGAGACCCAGTACTTC. Amino acids: CASSLTGSRETQYF. The full variable domain, completed using reference TRBV7-9 and TRBJ2-5, is DTGVSQNPRHKITKRGQNVTFRCDPISEHNRLYWYRQTLGQGPEFLTYFQNEAQLEKSRLLSDRFSAERPKGSFSTLEIQRTEQGDSAMYLCASSLTGSRETQYFGPGTRLLVL.

This clone was counted once. The V and J genes are TRBV7-3 and TRBJ2-2; 8 positions agree with TRBD1. V gave up 5 bases and J gave up 0 bases; unmatched junction bases: 5. The CDR3 sequence is 16 residues long. Germline values: CDR1 SGHTA, CDR2 FQGTGA. The CDR3 region has the DNA TGTGCCAGCAGCGTACAGGGGGAGTCGAACACCGGGGAGCTGTTTTTT. It translates to CASSVQGESNTGELFF.

The V and J genes are TRBV2 and TRBJ1-1; D call uncertain. From germline, CDR1 is SNHLY and CDR2 FYNNEI. V gave up 7 bases and J gave up 0 bases, with 9 bases separating them. CDR3 size: 13 residues. The CDR3 is CASNQDLNTEAFF. The CDR3 nucleotides read TGTGCCAGCAATCAGGACTTGAACACTGAAGCTTTCTTT.

The rearrangement uses TRBV27 and TRBJ1-2; the match to TRBD1 covers 8 bases. Unmatched junction bases numbered 7, after V lost 5 bases and J lost 5 bases. Germline lookup yields CDR1 MNHEY and CDR2 SMNVEV (reference sequence). The CDR3 sequence is 14 residues long. This CDR3 is CASSLRTGWYGYTF. Written as DNA, the CDR3 is TGTGCCAGCAGTCTAAGGACAGGGTGGTATGGCTACACCTTC.

This chain uses TRBV27 with TRBJ2-3; TRBD1 is a possible D gene (6 bases). The CDR3 is 16 amino acids. V lost 1 base and J 1 base, leaving 12 bases between the germline ends. The germline V gene encodes CDR1 MNHEY and CDR2 SMNVEV (reference sequence). Here the CDR3 DNA reads TGTGCCAGCAGTTTATATTTCACAGGGCGCACAGATACGCAGTATTTT. It encodes CASSLYFTGRTDTQYF.

This clone turned up a few times. CDR3 in amino acids: CASRKEALDTEAFF. The CDR3 bases are TGTGCCAGCAGAAAGGAGGCTTTGGACACTGAAGCTTTCTTT. The rearrangement links TRBV9 to TRBJ1-1; D unclear. The CDR3 runs 14 residues. Trimming cost V 5 bases and J 3 bases, with 14 bases left between them. Germline CDR1 SGDLS, CDR2 YYNGEE.